This T cell receptor beta chain derives from a study of blood T cells in healthy people across ages. Findings and caveats of the study: A conclusive naive versus antigen-experienced comparison was prevented by the unsorted PBMCs. The study found TCR beta diversity correlated strongly with naive T cell percentage.

With a J-beta primer mix and a sample-barcoded 5' primer, a second PCR ran roughly 6 to 11 cycles. Using its own MiXCR run on the 5' RACE reads, TCRdb lists one record per CDR3 protein. The sample shows about 1.6 million distinct CDR3 sequences, about 35% of them seen only once. Extractions gave at least 5.5 micrograms of total RNA per sample. Comments on this clonotype: The antigen is undetermined.

CDR1 is SEHNR and CDR2 is FQNEAQ in the germline V gene (reference sequence). The ends were cut back, 1 base at V and 9 bases at J, with 10 bases in the middle. CDR3 length: 13 residues. The chain carries TRBV7-9 and TRBJ2-1; D is tentatively TRBD1 or TRBD2 (5 bases each). The sequence was obtained from a woman aged 30 to 39 in good health. Material: blood. CDR3 amino acids: CASSLGIGGEQFF. The CDR3 coding sequence is TGTGCCAGCAGCTTAGGGATTGGGGGTGAGCAGTTCTTC.